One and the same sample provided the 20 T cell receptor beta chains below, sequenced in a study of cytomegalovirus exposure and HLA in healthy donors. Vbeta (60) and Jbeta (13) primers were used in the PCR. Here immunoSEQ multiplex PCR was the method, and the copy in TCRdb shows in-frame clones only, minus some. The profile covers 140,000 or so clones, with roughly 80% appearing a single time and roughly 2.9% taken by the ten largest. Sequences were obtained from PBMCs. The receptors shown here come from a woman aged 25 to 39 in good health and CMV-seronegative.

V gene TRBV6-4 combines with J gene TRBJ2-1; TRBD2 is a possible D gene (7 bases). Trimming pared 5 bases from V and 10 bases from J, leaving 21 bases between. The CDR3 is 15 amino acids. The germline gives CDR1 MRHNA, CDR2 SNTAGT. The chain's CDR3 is CASSPVGGGGLEQFF. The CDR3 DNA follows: TGTGCCAGCAGTCCCGTAGGGGGGGGCGGATTGGAGCAGTTCTTC.

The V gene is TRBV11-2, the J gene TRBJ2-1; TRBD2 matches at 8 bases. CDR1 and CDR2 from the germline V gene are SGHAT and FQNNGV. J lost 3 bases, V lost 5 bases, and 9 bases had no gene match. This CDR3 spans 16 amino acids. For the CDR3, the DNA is TGTGCCAGCAGCCCCCTCGGGGGGGCCCTCTACAATGAGCAGTTCTTC. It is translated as CASSPLGGALYNEQFF.

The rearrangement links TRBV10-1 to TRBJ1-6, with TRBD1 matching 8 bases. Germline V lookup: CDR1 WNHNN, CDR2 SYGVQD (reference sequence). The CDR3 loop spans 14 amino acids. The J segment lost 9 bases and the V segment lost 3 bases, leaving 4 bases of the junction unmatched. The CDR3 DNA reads TGCGCCAGCAGTGACAGGGGGCTTGGTTCACCCCTCCACTTT. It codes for CASSDRGLGSPLHF.

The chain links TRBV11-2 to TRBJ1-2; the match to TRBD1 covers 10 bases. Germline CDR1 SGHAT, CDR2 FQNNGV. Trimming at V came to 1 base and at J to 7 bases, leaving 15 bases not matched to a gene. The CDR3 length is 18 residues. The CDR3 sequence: CASSLAVRQGAFRSGYTF. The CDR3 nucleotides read TGTGCCAGCAGCTTAGCCGTAAGACAGGGGGCGTTTAGGTCTGGCTACACCTTC.

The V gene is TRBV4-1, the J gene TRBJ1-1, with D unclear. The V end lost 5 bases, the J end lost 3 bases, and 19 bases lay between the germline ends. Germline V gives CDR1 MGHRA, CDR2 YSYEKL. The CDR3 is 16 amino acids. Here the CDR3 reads CASSSLLGLMDTEAFF. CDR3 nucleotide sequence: TGCGCCAGCAGCTCGCTCCTTGGGCTTATGGACACTGAAGCTTTCTTT.

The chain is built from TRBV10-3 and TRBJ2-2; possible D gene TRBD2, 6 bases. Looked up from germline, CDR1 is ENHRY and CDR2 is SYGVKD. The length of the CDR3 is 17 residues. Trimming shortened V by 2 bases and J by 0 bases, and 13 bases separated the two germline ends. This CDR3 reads CAISETTWGANTGELFF. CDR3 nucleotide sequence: TGTGCCATCAGTGAGACGACCTGGGGGGCGAACACCGGGGAGCTGTTTTTT.

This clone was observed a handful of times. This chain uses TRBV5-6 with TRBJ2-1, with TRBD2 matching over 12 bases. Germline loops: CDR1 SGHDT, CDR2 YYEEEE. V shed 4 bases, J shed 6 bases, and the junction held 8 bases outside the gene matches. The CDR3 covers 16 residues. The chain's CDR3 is CASSLRLAGALNEQFF. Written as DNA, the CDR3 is TGTGCCAGCAGCCTAAGACTAGCGGGGGCCCTCAATGAGCAGTTCTTC.

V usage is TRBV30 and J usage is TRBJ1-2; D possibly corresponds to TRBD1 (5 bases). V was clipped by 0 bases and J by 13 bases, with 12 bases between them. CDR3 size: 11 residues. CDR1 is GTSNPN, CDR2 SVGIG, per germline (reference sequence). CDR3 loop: CAWSVQGPGTF. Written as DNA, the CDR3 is TGTGCCTGGAGTGTTCAGGGCCCGGGCACCTTC.

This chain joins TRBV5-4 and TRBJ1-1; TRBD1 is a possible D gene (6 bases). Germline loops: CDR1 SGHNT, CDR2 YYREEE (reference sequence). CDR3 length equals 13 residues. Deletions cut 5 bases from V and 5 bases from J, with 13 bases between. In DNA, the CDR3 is TGTGCCAGCAGGGTGATGCAGGGGACTGAAGCTTTCTTT. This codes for CASRVMQGTEAFF. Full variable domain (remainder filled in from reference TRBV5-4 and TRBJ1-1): ETGVTQSPTHLIKTRGQQVTLRCSSQSGHNTVSWYQQALGQGPQFIFQYYREEENGRGNFPPRFSGLQFPNYSSELNVNALELDDSALYLCASRVMQGTEAFFGQGTRLTVV.

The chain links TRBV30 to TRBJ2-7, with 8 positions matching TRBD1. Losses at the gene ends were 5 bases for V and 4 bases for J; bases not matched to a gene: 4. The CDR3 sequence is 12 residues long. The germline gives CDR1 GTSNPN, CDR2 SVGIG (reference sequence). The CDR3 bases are TGTGCCTGGGGGACAGGTTCGTACGAGCAGTACTTC. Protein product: CAWGTGSYEQYF.

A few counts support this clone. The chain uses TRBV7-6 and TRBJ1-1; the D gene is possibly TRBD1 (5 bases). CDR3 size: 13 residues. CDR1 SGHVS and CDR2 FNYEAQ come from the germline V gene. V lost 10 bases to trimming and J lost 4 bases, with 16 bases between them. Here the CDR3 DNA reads TGTGCCACCAGGGAGGGGCCGAGCACTGAAGCTTTCTTT. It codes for CATREGPSTEAFF.

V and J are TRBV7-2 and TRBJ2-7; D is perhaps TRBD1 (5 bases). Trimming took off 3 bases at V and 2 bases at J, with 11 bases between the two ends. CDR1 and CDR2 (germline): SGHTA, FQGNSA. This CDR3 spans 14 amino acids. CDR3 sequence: CASSFSRVTYEQYF. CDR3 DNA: TGTGCCAGCAGCTTCTCCAGGGTCACCTACGAGCAGTACTTC.

The CDR3 loop reads CASSVAAGKGEKLFF. The CDR3 DNA sequence: TGTGCCAGCAGCGTAGCGGCAGGGAAAGGTGAAAAACTGTTTTTT. The V call is TRBV9, the J call TRBJ1-4, with D possibly being TRBD1 (5 bases). Trimming removed 0 bases at V and 7 bases at J, with 13 bases between. Germline assignment: CDR1 SGDLS and CDR2 YYNGEE. The CDR3 extends over 15 amino acids.

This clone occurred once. The CDR3 DNA reads as TGTGCCAGCGGGGGGACCGCTTACTCTGGAAACACCATATATTTT. Protein: CASGGTAYSGNTIYF. The chain is built from TRBV2 and TRBJ1-3; perhaps TRBD1 as D (5 bases). Germline assignment: CDR1 SNHLY and CDR2 FYNNEI. The CDR3 covers 15 residues. With 8 bases removed from V and 0 bases from J, the gap between germline ends came to 14 bases.

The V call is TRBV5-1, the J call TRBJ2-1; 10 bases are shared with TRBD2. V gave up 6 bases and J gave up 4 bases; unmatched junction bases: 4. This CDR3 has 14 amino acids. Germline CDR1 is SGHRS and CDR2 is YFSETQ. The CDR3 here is CASTLAGGYNEQFF. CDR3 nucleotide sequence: TGCGCCAGCACCTTAGCGGGAGGTTACAATGAGCAGTTCTTC.

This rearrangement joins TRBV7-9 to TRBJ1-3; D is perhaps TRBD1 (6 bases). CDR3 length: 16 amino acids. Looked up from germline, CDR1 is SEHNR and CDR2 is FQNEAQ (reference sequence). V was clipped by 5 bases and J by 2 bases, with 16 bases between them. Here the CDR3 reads CASSTQGGDPGNTIYF. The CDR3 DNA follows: TGTGCCAGCAGCACCCAAGGGGGGGATCCTGGAAACACCATATATTTT.

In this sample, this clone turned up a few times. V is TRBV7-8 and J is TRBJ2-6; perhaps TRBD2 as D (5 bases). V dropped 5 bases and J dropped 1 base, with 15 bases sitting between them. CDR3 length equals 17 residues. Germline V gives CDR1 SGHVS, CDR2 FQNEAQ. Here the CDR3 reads CASSPLQLASGANVLTF. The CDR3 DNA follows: TGTGCCAGCAGCCCACTTCAGCTAGCATCTGGGGCCAACGTCCTGACTTTC.

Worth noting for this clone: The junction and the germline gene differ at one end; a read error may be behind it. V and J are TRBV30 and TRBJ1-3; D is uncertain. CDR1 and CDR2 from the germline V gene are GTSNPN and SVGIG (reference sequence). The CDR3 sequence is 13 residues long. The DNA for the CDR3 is TGTGCCTGGGGTGTTGCGGGTGGAAACACCATATATTTT. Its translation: CAWGVAGGNTIYF. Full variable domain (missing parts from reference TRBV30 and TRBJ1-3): SQTIHQWPATLVQPVGSPLSLECTVEGTSNPNLYWYRQAAGRGLQLLFYSVGIGQISSEVPQNLSASRPQDRQFILSSKKLLLSDSGFYLCAWGVAGGNTIYFGEGSWLTVV.

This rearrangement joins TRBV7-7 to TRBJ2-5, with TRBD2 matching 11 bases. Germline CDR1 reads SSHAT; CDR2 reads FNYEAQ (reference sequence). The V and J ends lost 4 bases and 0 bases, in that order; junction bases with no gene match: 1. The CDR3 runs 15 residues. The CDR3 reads CASSSTSGDQETQYF. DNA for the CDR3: TGTGCCAGCAGCTCGACTAGCGGGGACCAAGAGACCCAGTACTTC.

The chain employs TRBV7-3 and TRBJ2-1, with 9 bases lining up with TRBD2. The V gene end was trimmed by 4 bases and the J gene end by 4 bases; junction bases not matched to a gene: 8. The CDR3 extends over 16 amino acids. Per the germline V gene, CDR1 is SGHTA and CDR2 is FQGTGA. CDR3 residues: CASSSRSGRKYNEQFF. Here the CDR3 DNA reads TGTGCCAGCAGCTCGCGTAGCGGGAGAAAATACAATGAGCAGTTCTTC.